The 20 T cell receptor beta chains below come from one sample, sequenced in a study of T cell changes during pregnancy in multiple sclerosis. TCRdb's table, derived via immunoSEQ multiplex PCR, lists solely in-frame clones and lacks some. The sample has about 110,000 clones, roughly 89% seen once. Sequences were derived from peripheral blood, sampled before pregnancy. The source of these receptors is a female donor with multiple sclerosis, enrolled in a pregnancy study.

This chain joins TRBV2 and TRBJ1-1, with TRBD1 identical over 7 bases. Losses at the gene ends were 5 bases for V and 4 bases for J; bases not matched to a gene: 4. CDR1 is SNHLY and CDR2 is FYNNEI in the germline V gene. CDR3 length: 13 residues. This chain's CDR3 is CASSYTGATEAFF. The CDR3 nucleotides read TGTGCCAGCAGTTATACAGGGGCCACTGAAGCTTTCTTT.

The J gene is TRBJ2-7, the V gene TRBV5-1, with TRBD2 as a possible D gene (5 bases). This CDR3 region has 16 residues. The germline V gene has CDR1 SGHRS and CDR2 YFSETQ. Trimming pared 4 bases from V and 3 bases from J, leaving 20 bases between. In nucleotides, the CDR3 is TGCGCCAGCAGCCCGGAAATTTCGAGGGTAGGCTACGAGCAGTACTTC. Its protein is CASSPEISRVGYEQYF.

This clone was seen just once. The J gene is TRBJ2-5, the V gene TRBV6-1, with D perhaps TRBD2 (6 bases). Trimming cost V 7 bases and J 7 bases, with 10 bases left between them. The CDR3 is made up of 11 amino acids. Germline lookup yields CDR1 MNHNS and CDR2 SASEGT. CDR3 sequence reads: CASILGGTQYF. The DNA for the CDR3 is TGTGCCAGCATCCTGGGGGGGACCCAGTACTTC.

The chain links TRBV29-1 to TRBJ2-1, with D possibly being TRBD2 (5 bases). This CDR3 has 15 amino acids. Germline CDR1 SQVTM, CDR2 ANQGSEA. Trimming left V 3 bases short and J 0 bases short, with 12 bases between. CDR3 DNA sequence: TGCAGCGTTGACGGTGTGGGAGCCTCCTACAATGAGCAGTTCTTC. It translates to CSVDGVGASYNEQFF.

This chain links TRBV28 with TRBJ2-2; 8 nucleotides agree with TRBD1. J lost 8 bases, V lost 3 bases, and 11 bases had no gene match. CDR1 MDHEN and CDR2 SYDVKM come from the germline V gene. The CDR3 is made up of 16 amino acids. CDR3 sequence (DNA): TGTGCCAGCAGTTTCGGACAGGGCTTGGTTTTGGGGGAGCTGTTTTTT. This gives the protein CASSFGQGLVLGELFF.

The CDR3 region has the DNA TGTGCCAGCAGTTCCTCAACAGGGGATCTTTACAATGAGCAGTTCTTC. Protein product: CASSSSTGDLYNEQFF. J is TRBJ2-1 and V is TRBV27, with 7 bases identical to TRBD1. After removal of 4 bases from V and 4 bases from J, the junction contained 10 bases not matched to a gene. CDR3 length equals 16 residues. In germline, CDR1 is MNHEY, CDR2 SMNVEV (reference sequence).

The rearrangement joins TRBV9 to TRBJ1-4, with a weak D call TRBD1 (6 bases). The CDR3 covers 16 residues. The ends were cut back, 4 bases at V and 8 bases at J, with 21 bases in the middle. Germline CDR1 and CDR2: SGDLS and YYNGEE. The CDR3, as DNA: TGTGCCAGCAGCCCCCGCCGTGGGGGGGCGCAGGAAAAACTGTTTTTT. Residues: CASSPRRGGAQEKLFF.

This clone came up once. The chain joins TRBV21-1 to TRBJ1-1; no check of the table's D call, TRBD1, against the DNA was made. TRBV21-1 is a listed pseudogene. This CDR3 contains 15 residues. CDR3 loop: CASSKGQGDPPEAFF. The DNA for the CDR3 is TGTGCCAGCAGCAAGGGACAGGGGGACCCCCCTGAAGCTTTCTTT.

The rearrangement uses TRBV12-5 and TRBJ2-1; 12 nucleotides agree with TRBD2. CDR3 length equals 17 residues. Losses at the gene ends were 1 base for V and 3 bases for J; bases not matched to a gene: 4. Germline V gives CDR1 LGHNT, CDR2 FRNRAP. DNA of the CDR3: TGTGCTAGTGGTTTGGGCCGGACTAGCGGGAACTACAATGAGCAGTTCTTC. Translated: CASGLGRTSGNYNEQFF.

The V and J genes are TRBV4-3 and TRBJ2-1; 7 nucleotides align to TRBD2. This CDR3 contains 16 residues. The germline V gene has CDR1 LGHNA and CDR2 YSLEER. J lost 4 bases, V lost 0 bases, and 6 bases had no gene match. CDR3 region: CASSQDRGSGYNEQFF. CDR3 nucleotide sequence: TGCGCCAGCAGCCAAGATCGGGGTAGCGGGTACAATGAGCAGTTCTTC.

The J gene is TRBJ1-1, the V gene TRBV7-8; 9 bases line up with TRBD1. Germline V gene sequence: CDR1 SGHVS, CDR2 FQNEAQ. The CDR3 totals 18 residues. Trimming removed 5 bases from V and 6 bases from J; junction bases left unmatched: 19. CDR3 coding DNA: TGTGCCAGCAGCAAAAAAACAGGGGGCGCGGTCAACGGTGCTGAAGCTTTCTTT. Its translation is CASSKKTGGAVNGAEAFF.

The CDR3, as DNA: TGTGCCAGCAGTCTCTTGGGACAGGGGGCGCGGGAGACCCAGTACTTC. Translating gives CASSLLGQGARETQYF. The chain uses TRBV27 and TRBJ2-5; 12 nucleotides line up with TRBD1. With V trimmed by 5 bases and J by 5 bases, 9 bases remained unmatched. This CDR3 has 16 amino acids. CDR1 MNHEY and CDR2 SMNVEV come from the germline V gene (reference sequence).

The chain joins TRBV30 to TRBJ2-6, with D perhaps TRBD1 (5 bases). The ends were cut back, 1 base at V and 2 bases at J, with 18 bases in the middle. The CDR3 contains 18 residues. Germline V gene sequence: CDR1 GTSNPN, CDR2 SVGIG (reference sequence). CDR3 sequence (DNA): TGTGCCTGGAGTGAGGACACAAATTGGGCCACTGGGGCCAACGTCCTGACTTTC. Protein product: CAWSEDTNWATGANVLTF.

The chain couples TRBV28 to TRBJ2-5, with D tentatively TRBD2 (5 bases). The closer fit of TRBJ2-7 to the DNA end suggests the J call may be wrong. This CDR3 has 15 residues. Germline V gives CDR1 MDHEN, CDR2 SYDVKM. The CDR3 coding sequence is TGTGCCAGCAGTTTATACCGGGATCGGCCCAGCGAGCAGTACTTC. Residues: CASSLYRDRPSEQYF.

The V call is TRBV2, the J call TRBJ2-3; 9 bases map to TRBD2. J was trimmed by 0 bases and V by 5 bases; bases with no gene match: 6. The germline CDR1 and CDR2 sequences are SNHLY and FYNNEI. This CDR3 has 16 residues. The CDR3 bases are TGTGCCAGCAGTCTTGGGACTAGCCGGAGCACAGATACGCAGTATTTT. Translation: CASSLGTSRSTDTQYF.

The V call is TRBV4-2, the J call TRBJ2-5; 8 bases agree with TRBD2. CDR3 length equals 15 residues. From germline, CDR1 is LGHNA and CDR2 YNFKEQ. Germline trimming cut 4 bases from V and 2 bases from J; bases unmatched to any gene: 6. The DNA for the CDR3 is TGTGCCAGCAGCCCAGATACTAGCGGTCAAGAGACCCAGTACTTC. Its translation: CASSPDTSGQETQYF.

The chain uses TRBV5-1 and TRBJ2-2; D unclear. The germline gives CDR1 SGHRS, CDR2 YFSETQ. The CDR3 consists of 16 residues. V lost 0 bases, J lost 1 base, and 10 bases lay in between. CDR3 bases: TGCGCCAGCAGCTTGGCGCAGGCCATGAACACCGGGGAGCTGTTTTTT. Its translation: CASSLAQAMNTGELFF.

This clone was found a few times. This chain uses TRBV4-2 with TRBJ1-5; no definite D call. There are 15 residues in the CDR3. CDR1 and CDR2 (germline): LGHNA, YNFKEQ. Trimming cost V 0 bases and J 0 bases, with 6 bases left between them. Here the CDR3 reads CASSQELYSNQPQHF. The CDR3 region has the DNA TGTGCCAGCAGCCAAGAGCTCTATAGCAATCAGCCCCAGCATTTT.

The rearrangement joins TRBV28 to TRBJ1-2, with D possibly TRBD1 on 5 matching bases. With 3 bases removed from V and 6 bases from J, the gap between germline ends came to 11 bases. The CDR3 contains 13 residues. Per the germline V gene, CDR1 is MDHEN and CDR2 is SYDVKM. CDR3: CASSLARVHGYTF. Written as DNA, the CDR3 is TGTGCCAGCAGTTTGGCCAGGGTCCATGGCTACACCTTC.

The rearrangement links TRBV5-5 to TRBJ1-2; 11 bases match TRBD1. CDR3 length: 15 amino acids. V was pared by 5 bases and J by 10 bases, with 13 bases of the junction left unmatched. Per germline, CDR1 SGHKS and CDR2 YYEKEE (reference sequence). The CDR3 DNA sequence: TGTGCCAGCAGTACCTACTCGGACAGGGGGCGCCCCTACACCTTC. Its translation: CASSTYSDRGRPYTF.